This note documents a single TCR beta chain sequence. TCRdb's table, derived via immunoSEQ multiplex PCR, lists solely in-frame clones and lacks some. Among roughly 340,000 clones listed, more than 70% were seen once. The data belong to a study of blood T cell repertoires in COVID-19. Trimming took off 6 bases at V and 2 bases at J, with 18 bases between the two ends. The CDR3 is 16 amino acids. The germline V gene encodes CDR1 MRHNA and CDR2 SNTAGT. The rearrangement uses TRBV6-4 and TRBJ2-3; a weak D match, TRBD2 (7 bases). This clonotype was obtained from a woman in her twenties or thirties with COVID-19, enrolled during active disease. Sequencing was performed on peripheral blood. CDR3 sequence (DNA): TGTGCCAGCAGCGCTAGGGGGGGGCGGTTCACAGATACGCAGTATTTT. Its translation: CASSARGGRFTDTQYF.